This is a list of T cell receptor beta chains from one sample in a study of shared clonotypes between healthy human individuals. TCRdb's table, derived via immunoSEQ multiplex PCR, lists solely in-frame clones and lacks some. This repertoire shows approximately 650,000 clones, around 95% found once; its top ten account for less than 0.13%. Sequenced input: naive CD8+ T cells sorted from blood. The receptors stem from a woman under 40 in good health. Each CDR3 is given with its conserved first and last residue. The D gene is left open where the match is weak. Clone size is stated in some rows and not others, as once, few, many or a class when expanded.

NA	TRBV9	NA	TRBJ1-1	CASSKGGNTEAFF	TGTGCCAGCAGCAAGGGGGGGAACACTGAAGCTTTCTTT
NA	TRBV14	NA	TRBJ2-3	CASSLDTDTQYF	TGTGCCAGCAGCCTTGACACAGATACGCAGTATTTT
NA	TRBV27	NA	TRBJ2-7	CASSYGRYYEQYF	TGTGCCAGCAGTTACGGCAGATACTACGAGCAGTACTTC
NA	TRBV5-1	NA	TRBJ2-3	CASSSLDWEALTDTQYF	TGCGCCAGCAGCTCCCTGGACTGGGAAGCCTTAACAGATACGCAGTATTTT
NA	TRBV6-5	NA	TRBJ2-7	CASSSPGDRTYEQYF	TGTGCCAGCAGTTCTCCGGGCGACAGAACCTACGAGCAGTACTTC
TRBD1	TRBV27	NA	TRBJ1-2	CASRPSRGQGAGGYTF	TGTGCCAGCCGACCATCAAGGGGACAGGGGGCTGGGGGCTACACCTTC
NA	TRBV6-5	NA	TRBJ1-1	CASSDSNTEAFF	TGTGCCAGCAGTGATTCGAACACTGAAGCTTTCTTT
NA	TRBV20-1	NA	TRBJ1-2	CSALAEYGYTF	TGCAGTGCTTTAGCGGAATATGGCTACACCTTC
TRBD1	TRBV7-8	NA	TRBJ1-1	CASRAGQMNTEAFF	TGTGCCAGCCGCGCGGGACAGATGAACACTGAAGCTTTCTTT
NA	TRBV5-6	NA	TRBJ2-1	CASSLELYNEQFF	TGTGCCAGCAGCTTGGAACTCTACAATGAGCAGTTCTTC
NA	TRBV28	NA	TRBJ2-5	CASRPGRRQETQYF	TGTGCCAGCCGCCCGGGACGGAGACAAGAGACCCAGTACTTC
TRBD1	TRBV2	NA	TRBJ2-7	CASVQGTGLGEQYF	TGTGCCAGCGTACAGGGGACAGGTCTGGGGGAGCAGTACTTC
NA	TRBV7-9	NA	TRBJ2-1	CASSLVGEQFF	TGTGCCAGCAGCTTAGTTGGTGAGCAGTTCTTC
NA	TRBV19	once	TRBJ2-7	CASEGESLEQYF	TGTGCCAGTGAGGGGGAGTCCCTCGAGCAGTACTTC
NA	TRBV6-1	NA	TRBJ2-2	CASSGGLSNTGELFF	TGTGCCAGCAGTGGGGGACTGTCGAACACCGGGGAGCTGTTTTTT
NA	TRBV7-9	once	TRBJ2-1	CASSWTATQYNEQFF	TGTGCCAGCAGCTGGACAGCCACCCAATACAATGAGCAGTTCTTC
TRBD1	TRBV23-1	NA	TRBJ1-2	CASPARLQGAGTLPRGDGYTF	TGCGCCAGCCCCGCCCGCCTACAGGGGGCGGGAACACTTCCTCGTGGGGATGGCTACACCTTC
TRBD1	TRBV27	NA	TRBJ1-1	CASRTGQGATEAFF	TGTGCCAGCAGAACGGGACAGGGAGCCACTGAAGCTTTCTTT
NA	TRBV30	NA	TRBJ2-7	CAWSTSDPRVEQYF	TGTGCCTGGAGTACCTCGGACCCGCGTGTCGAGCAGTACTTC
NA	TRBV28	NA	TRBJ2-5	CASRTVTKIETQYF	TGTGCCAGCCGGACAGTCACGAAGATAGAGACCCAGTACTTC
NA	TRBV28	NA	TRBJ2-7	CASSRETYEQYF	TGTGCCAGCAGCCGGGAGACCTACGAGCAGTACTTC
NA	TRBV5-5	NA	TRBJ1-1	CASSGNQGGNTEAFF	TGTGCCAGCAGCGGAAACCAGGGAGGGAACACTGAAGCTTTCTTT
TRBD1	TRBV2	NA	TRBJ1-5	CASSVPGQGAEFGNQPQHF	TGTGCCAGCAGTGTCCCAGGACAGGGGGCGGAATTTGGCAATCAGCCCCAGCATTTT
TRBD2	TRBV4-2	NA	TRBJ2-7	CASSQETSGTPSGEQYF	TGTGCCAGCAGCCAAGAGACTAGCGGGACCCCCTCGGGCGAGCAGTACTTC
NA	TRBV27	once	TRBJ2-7	CASSLSWDPNSYEQYF	TGTGCCAGCAGTTTATCTTGGGACCCAAACTCCTACGAGCAGTACTTC
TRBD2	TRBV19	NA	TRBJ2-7	CASSIGTSATYEQYF	TGTGCCAGTAGTATAGGGACTAGCGCGACGTACGAGCAGTACTTC
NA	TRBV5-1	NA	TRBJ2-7	CASSFGWGDSPPQYF	TGCGCCAGCAGCTTTGGCTGGGGGGACAGTCCCCCGCAGTACTTC
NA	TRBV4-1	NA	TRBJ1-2	CASSQPLGIYGYTF	TGCGCCAGCAGCCAACCCCTGGGGATATATGGCTACACCTTC
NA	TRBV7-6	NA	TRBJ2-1	CASSTEDGPVVNEQFF	TGTGCCAGCTCTACTGAGGACGGCCCCGTAGTGAATGAGCAGTTCTTC
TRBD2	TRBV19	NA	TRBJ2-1	CASRAGGNVEQFF	TGTGCCAGTAGAGCGGGGGGAAATGTCGAGCAGTTCTTC
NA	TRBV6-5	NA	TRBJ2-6	CASSPVPSGANVLTF	TGTGCCAGCAGCCCCGTGCCGTCGGGGGCCAACGTCCTGACTTTC
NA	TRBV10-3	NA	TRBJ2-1	CAISDLAEQFF	TGTGCCATCAGTGACCTTGCTGAGCAGTTCTTC
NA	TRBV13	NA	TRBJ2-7	CASSLFVGAYEQYF	TGTGCCAGCAGCTTATTTGTGGGAGCCTACGAGCAGTACTTC
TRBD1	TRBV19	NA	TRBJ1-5	CASTPDREVSRNQPQHF	TGTGCCAGTACCCCGGACAGGGAGGTGTCCCGGAATCAGCCCCAGCATTTT
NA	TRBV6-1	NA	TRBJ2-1	CASSEARGPYNEQFF	TGTGCCAGCAGTGAAGCTCGCGGCCCCTACAATGAGCAGTTCTTC
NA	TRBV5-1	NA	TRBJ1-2	CASSARHLTDGYTF	TGCGCCAGCAGCGCAAGACATTTAACGGATGGCTACACCTTC
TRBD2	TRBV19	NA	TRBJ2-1	CASSIQREGENEQFF	TGTGCCAGTAGTATCCAGCGGGAGGGAGAAAATGAGCAGTTCTTC
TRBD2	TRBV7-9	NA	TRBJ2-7	CASSSGLGSYEQYF	TGTGCCAGCAGCTCGGGACTAGGGTCCTACGAGCAGTACTTC